Listed here are 13 T cell receptor beta chains from one sample, sequenced in a study of blood T cell repertoires in COVID-19. TCRdb's copy holds only in-frame clones and misses some; the assay was immunoSEQ multiplex PCR. The data contain roughly 41,000 clones, approximately 86% of them seen just once; the ten biggest clones take up under 4%. The specimen sequenced was PBMCs or T cells enriched from blood (not recorded which). These receptors were obtained from a woman aged 45-60 years who had recovered from COVID-19.

In nucleotides, the CDR3 is TGTGCCAGCCACCGGGCTGGGTCGGGGGGTGCTTTCTTT. Residues: CASHRAGSGGAFF. The chain joins TRBV12-3 or TRBV12-4 to TRBJ1-1; D is possibly TRBD1 (5 bases). The length of the CDR3 is 13 residues. Trimming left V 8 bases short and J 11 bases short, with 21 bases between.

The DNA of the CDR3 is TGCGCCAGCAGCTTGGAGCGGGAGGGGAACAATGAGCAGTTCTTC. It is translated as CASSLEREGNNEQFF. The chain links TRBV5-1 to TRBJ2-1, with 10 bases that match TRBD2. The CDR3 has 15 residues. V dropped 0 bases and J dropped 5; count of bases not matched to a gene: 2. Germline V gene sequence: CDR1 SGHRS, CDR2 YFSETQ.

The rearrangement joins TRBV21-1 to TRBJ2-3; the table's TRBD2 call for D was not verified on the DNA. TRBV21-1 counts as a pseudogene. CDR3 length equals 17 residues. The CDR3: CASSKEGGPGFTDTQYF. The CDR3 region has the DNA TGTGCCAGCAGCAAAGAGGGGGGGCCAGGTTTCACAGATACGCAGTATTTT.

The CDR3 region has the DNA TGTGCCAGCAGTGAAGAGGTCGGGTTTTATGGCTACACCTTC. Its translation: CASSEEVGFYGYTF. The J gene is TRBJ1-2, the V gene TRBV2; no clear D gene. In germline, CDR1 is SNHLY, CDR2 FYNNEI. CDR3 length: 14 amino acids. The V end lost 1 base, the J end lost 5 bases, and 11 bases lay between the germline ends.

J is TRBJ2-3 and V is TRBV7-2; 12 bases align to TRBD2. Unmatched junction bases numbered 2, after V lost 2 bases and J lost 2 bases. Germline V gives CDR1 SGHTA, CDR2 FQGNSA. This CDR3 is 16 amino acids long. The CDR3 region is CASSLRLAGVTDTQYF. Here the CDR3 DNA reads TGTGCCAGCAGCTTAAGACTAGCGGGGGTCACAGATACGCAGTATTTT.

J is TRBJ2-3 and V is TRBV25-1; TRBD2 agrees at 11 bases. The CDR3 has 16 amino acids. After removal of 4 bases from V and 2 bases from J, the junction contained 5 bases not matched to a gene. CDR1 and CDR2 (germline): MGHDK, SYGVNS. DNA for the CDR3: TGTGCCAGCAGTGGTCTTAGCGGGGGGGCCACAGATACGCAGTATTTT. The encoded protein is CASSGLSGGATDTQYF.

The chain recombines TRBV29-1 with TRBJ2-7; perhaps TRBD2 as D (6 bases). The CDR3 is made up of 13 amino acids. Trimming left V 5 bases short and J 2 bases short, with 13 bases between. Per the germline V gene, CDR1 is SQVTM and CDR2 is ANQGSEA. The CDR3 sequence: CSVSEGATYEQYF. In nucleotides, the CDR3 is TGCAGCGTTTCGGAGGGCGCGACCTACGAGCAGTACTTC.

The chain is built from TRBV28 and TRBJ2-3, with D maybe TRBD1 (6 bases). Trimming pared 2 bases from V and 2 bases from J, leaving 14 bases between. The CDR3 is 16 amino acids. Germline CDR1 MDHEN, CDR2 SYDVKM. The CDR3 nucleotides read TGTGCCAGCAGTTTAGGTCTCGACAGGTACACAGATACGCAGTATTTT. Residues: CASSLGLDRYTDTQYF. Full variable domain (remainder filled in from reference TRBV28 and TRBJ2-3): DVKVTQSSRYLVKRTGEKVFLECVQDMDHENMFWYRQDPGLGLRLIYFSYDVKMKEKGDIPEGYSVSREKKERFSLILESASTNQTSMYLCASSLGLDRYTDTQYFGPGTRLTVL.

Only a few counts were recorded for this clone. The gene calls are TRBV7-9 and TRBJ1-4; D is possibly TRBD1 (5 bases). This CDR3 has 13 amino acids. V was trimmed by 11 bases and J by 8 bases, leaving 18 bases between them. CDR1 is SEHNR, CDR2 FQNEAQ, per germline (reference sequence). In DNA form, the CDR3 reads TGTGCCTCCGGCGGCAGGGAGGGAGAAAAACTGTTTTTT. Its translation is CASGGREGEKLFF. The full variable domain, in which reference TRBV7-9 and TRBJ1-4 provide the parts outside the CDR3, is DTGVSQNPRHKITKRGQNVTFRCDPISEHNRLYWYRQTLGQGPEFLTYFQNEAQLEKSRLLSDRFSAERPKGSFSTLEIQRTEQGDSAMYLCASGGREGEKLFFGSGTQLSVL.

To note about this clone: The junction departs from the called germline gene at one end, perhaps through a read error. The chain links TRBV7-2 to TRBJ2-7; D gene unclear. The CDR3 has 13 residues. Germline CDR1 and CDR2: SGHTA and FQGNSA. The DNA for the CDR3 is TGTGCCAGCAGCCTCCCACCAACCTACGGGCAGTACTTC. Amino acid sequence: CASSLPPTYGQYF.

The chain joins TRBV7-2 to TRBJ1-2, with D tentatively TRBD1 (6 bases). The ends were cut back, 2 bases at V and 2 bases at J, with 18 bases in the middle. The CDR3 is 17 residues long. CDR1 SGHTA and CDR2 FQGNSA come from the germline V gene. Here the CDR3 DNA reads TGTGCCAGCAGCTTAATTGGGGGCTGGTTTTTAAACTATGGCTACACCTTC. This sequence encodes CASSLIGGWFLNYGYTF.

The chain couples TRBV21-1 to TRBJ1-1. TRBV21-1 is a documented pseudogene. This CDR3 spans 13 amino acids. CDR3 in amino acids: CASSRRRNTEAFF. The CDR3 DNA sequence: TGTGCCAGCAGCCGTAGAAGGAACACTGAAGCTTTCTTT.

The chain combines TRBV6-1 with TRBJ1-6, with TRBD1 identical over 9 bases. V lost 8 bases and J lost 7; bases outside the gene matches: 9. The CDR3 sequence is 15 residues long. Germline assignment: CDR1 MNHNS and CDR2 SASEGT. The CDR3 DNA follows: TGTGCCAGCTCCTACCGGGACAGGGAGAATTCACCCCTCCACTTT. Protein: CASSYRDRENSPLHF.